Listed here are 3 T cell receptor beta chains from one sample, sequenced in a study of spatial heterogeneity in lung cancer. TCRdb reanalysed the 5' RACE reads using MiXCR and keeps one entry per CDR3 protein. The repertoire has roughly 46,000 distinct CDR3 sequences, 12% of them found once; the top ten carry 35% to 45%. Stated time point: sample taken at primary tumor resection. TCRs were sequenced from unsorted whole RNA of tumor, nontumor lung or PBMC. Here the sequenced sample was PBMCs, taken at surgery. The receptors here all came from a female donor with early-stage non-small cell lung cancer.

This clonotype has a handful of counts. V usage is TRBV28 and J usage is TRBJ1-2; the D is unclear. Germline V gives CDR1 MDHEN, CDR2 SYDVKM. The germline V and J ends were trimmed by 7 bases and 4 bases, with 10 bases remaining between them. The CDR3 contains 12 residues. The DNA for the CDR3 is TGTGCCAGCACCACAGAAAGCTATGGCTACACCTTC. Protein sequence: CASTTESYGYTF.

This clonotype was observed at least ten times. The chain joins TRBV6-2 or TRBV6-3 to TRBJ1-2; D uncertain. Trimming pared 0 bases from V and 4 bases from J, leaving 3 bases between. Germline loops: CDR1 MNHEY, CDR2 SVGEGT. This CDR3 is built from 12 residues. CDR3 sequence: CASSYSGYGYTF. CDR3 bases: TGTGCCAGCAGTTACTCGGGCTATGGCTACACCTTC.

This clonotype was counted a few times. CDR3 nucleotides: TGTGCCAGCAGCCCATCCGGGACTACAACTTACAATGAGCAGTTCTTC. Protein sequence: CASSPSGTTTYNEQFF. The chain employs TRBV7-8 and TRBJ2-1, with TRBD2 matching over 7 bases. The length of the CDR3 is 16 residues. Germline trimming cut 5 bases from V and 4 bases from J; bases unmatched to any gene: 11. Germline-derived CDR1 and CDR2 are SGHVS and FQNEAQ.